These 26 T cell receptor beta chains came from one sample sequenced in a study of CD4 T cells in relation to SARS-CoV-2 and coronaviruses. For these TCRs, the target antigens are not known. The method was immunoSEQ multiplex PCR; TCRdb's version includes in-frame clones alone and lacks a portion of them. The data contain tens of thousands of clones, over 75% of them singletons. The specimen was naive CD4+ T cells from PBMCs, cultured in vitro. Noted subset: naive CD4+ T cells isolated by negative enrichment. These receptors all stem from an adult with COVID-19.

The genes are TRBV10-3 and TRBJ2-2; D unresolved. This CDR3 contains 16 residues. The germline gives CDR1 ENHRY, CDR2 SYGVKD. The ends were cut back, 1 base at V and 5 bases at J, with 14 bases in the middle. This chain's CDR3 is CAISEFSPLTTGELFF. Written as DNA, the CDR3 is TGTGCCATCAGTGAGTTTTCACCTCTTACTACCGGGGAGCTGTTTTTT.

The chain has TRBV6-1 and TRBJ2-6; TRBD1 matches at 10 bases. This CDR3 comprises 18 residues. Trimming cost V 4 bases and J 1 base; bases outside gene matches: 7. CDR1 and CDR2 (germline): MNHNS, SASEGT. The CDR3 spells CASSVPTGGGSGANVLTF. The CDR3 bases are TGTGCCAGCAGTGTACCGACAGGGGGCGGGTCTGGGGCCAACGTCCTGACTTTC.

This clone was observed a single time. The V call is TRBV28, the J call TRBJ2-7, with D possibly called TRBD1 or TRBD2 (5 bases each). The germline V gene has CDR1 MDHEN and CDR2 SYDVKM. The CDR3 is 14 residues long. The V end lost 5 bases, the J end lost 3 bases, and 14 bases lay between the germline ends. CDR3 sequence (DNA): TGTGCCAGCAGTCTGTACCGGGACCTCTACGAGCAGTACTTC. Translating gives CASSLYRDLYEQYF.

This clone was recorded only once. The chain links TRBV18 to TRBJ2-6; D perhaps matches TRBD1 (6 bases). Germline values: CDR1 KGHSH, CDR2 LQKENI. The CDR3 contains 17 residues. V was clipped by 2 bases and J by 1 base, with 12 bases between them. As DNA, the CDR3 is TGTGCCAGCTCACCAGGCAGGGGTCTATCTGGGGCCAACGTCCTGACTTTC. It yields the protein CASSPGRGLSGANVLTF. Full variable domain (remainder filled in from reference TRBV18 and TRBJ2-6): NAGVMQNPRHLVRRRGQEARLRCSPMKGHSHVYWYRQLPEEGLKFMVYLQKENIIDESGMPKERFSAEFPKEGPSILRIQQVVRGDSAAYFCASSPGRGLSGANVLTFGAGSRLTVL.

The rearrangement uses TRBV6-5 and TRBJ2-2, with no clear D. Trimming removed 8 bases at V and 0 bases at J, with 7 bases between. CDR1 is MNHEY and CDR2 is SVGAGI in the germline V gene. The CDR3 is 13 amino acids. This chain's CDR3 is CASPDTNTGELFF. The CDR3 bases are TGTGCCAGCCCAGACACGAACACCGGGGAGCTGTTTTTT.

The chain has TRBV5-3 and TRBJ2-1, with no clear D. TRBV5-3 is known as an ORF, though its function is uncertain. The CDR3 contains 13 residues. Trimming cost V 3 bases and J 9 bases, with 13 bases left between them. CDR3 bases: TGTGCCAGAAGCTCGGAGTCTGGCGGTGAGCAGTTCTTC. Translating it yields CARSSESGGEQFF.

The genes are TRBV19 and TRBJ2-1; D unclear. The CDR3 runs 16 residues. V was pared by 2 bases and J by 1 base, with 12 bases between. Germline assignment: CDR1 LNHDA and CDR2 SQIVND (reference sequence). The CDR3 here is CASSISWSSSYNEQFF. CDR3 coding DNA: TGTGCCAGTAGTATATCGTGGAGTTCGTCCTACAATGAGCAGTTCTTC.

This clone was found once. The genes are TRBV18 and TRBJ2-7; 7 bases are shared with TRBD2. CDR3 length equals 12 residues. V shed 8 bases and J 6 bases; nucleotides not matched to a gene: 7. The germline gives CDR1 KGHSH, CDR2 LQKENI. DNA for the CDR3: TGTGCCAGCAAACCCGGGGGGATCGAGCAGTACTTC. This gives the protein CASKPGGIEQYF.

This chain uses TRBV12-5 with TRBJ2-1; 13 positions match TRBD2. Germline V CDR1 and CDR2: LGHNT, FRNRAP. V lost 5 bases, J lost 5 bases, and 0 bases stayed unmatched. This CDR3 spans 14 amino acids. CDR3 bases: TGTGCTAGTGGTGGACTAGCGGGGGACAATGAGCAGTTCTTC. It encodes CASGGLAGDNEQFF.

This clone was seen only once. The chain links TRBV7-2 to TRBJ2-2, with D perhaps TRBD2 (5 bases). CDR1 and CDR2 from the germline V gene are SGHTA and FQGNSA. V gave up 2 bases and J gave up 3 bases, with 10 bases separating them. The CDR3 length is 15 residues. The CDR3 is CASSLNQRYTGELFF. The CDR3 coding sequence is TGTGCCAGCAGCTTAAATCAGCGGTACACCGGGGAGCTGTTTTTT.

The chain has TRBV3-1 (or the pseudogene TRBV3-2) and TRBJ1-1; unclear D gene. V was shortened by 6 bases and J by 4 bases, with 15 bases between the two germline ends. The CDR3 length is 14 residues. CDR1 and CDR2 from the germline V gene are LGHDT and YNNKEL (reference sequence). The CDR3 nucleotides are TGTGCCAGCAGTTCCACGGGAAGTGGCACTGAAGCTTTCTTT. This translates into CASSSTGSGTEAFF.

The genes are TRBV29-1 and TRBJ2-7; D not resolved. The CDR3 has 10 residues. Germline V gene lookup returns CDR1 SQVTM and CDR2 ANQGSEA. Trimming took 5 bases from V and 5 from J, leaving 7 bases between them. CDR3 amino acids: CSVPIHEQYF. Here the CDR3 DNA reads TGCAGCGTTCCCATCCACGAGCAGTACTTC.

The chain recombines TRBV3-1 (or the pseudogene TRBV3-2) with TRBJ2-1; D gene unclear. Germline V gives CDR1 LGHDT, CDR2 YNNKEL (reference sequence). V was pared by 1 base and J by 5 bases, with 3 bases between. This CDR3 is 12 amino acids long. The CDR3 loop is CASSQADNEQFF. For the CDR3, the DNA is TGTGCCAGCAGCCAAGCGGACAATGAGCAGTTCTTC.

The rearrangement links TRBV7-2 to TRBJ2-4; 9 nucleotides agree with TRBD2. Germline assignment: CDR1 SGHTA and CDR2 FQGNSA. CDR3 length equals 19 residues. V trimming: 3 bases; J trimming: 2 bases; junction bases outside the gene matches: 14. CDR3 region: CASSFTASGTASSKNIQYF. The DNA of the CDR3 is TGTGCCAGCAGCTTTACAGCTAGCGGGACGGCCTCCTCCAAAAACATTCAGTACTTC.

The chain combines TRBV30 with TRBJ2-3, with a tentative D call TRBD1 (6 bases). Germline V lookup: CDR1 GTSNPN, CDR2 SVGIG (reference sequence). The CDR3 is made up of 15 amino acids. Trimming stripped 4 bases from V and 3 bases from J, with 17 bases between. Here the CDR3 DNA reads TGTGCCTGGATCCCCCAGGGGCGGAGTACAGATACGCAGTATTTT. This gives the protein CAWIPQGRSTDTQYF.

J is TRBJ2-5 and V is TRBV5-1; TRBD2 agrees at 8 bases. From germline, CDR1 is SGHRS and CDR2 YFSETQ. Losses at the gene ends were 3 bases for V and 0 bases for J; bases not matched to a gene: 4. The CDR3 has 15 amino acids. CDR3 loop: CASSYRTSHQETQYF. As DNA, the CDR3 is TGCGCCAGCAGCTACCGGACTAGCCACCAAGAGACCCAGTACTTC.

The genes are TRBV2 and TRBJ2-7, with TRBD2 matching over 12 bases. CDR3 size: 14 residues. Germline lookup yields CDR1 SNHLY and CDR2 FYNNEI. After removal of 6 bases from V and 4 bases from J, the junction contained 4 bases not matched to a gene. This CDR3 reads CASRGGTSGYEQYF. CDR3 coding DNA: TGTGCCAGCAGGGGGGGGACTAGCGGGTACGAGCAGTACTTC. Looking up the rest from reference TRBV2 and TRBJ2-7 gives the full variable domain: EPEVTQTPSHQVTQMGQEVILRCVPISNHLYFYWYRQILGQKVEFLVSFYNNEISEKSEIFDDQFSVERPDGSNFTLKIRSTKLEDSAMYFCASRGGTSGYEQYFGPGTRLTVT.

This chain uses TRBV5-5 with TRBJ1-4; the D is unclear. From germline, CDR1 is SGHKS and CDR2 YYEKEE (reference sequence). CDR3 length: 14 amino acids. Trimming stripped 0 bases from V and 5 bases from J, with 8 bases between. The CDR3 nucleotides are TGTGCCAGCAGCTTGGCTTGGCAGAATGAAAAACTGTTTTTT. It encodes CASSLAWQNEKLFF. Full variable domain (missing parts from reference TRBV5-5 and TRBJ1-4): DAGVTQSPTHLIKTRGQQVTLRCSPISGHKSVSWYQQVLGQGPQFIFQYYEKEERGRGNFPDRFSARQFPNYSSELNVNALLLGDSALYLCASSLAWQNEKLFFGSGTQLSVL.

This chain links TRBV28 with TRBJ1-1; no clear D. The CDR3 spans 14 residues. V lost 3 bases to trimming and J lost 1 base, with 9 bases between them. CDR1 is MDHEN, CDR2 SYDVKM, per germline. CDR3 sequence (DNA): TGTGCCAGCAGTTTTCAAAGGGCGAACACTGAAGCTTTCTTT. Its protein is CASSFQRANTEAFF.

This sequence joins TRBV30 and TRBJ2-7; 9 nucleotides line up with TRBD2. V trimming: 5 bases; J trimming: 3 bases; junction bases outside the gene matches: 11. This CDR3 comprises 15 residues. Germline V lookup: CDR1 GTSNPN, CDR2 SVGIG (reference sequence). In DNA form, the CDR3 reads TGTGCCTGGGACCGCGGGAGGGTTACGATCTACGAGCAGTACTTC. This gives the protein CAWDRGRVTIYEQYF.

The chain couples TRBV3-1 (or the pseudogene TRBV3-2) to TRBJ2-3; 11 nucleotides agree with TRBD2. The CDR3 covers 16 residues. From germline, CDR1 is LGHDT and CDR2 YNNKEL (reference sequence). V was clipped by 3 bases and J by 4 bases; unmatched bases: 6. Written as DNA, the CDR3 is TGTGCCAGCAGCCAGGGGCGACTAGCGGGGCCAGATACGCAGTATTTT. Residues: CASSQGRLAGPDTQYF.

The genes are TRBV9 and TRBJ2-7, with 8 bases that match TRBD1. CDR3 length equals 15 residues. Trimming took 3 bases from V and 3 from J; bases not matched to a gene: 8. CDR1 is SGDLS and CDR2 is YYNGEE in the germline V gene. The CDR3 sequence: CASSAEGQVDYEQYF. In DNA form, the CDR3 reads TGTGCCAGCAGCGCCGAGGGACAGGTAGACTACGAGCAGTACTTC. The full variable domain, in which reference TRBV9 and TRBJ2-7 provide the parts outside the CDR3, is DSGVTQTPKHLITATGQRVTLRCSPRSGDLSVYWYQQSLDQGLQFLIQYYNGEERAKGNILERFSAQQFPDLHSELNLSSLELGDSALYFCASSAEGQVDYEQYFGPGTRLTVT.

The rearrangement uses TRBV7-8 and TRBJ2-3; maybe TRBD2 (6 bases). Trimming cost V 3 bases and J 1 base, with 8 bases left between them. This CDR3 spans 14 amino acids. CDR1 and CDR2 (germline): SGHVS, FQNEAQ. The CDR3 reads CASSFSGGTDTQYF. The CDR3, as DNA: TGTGCCAGCAGCTTTAGCGGTGGCACAGATACGCAGTATTTT.

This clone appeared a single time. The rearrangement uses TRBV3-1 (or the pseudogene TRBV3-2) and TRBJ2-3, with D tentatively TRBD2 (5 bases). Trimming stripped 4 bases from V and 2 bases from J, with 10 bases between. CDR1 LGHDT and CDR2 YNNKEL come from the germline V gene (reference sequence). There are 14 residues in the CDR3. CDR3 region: CASSPLDVTDTQYF. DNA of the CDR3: TGTGCCAGCAGCCCACTAGACGTCACAGATACGCAGTATTTT.

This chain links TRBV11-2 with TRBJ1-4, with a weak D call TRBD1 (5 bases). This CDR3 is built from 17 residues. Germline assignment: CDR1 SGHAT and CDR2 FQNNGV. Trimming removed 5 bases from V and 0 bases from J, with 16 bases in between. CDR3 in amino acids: CASSQFPIRATNEKLFF. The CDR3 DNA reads TGTGCCAGCAGCCAATTCCCTATCAGGGCAACTAATGAAAAACTGTTTTTT.

CDR3 nucleotides: TGTGCCAGCAGGTACGAACCGGGACAGGATGGCTACACCTTC. Its protein product is CASRYEPGQDGYTF. The chain uses TRBV6-2 or TRBV6-3 and TRBJ1-2; 8 bases agree with TRBD1. CDR1 MNHEY and CDR2 SVGEGT come from the germline V gene. This CDR3 contains 14 residues. Losses at the gene ends were 6 bases for V and 6 bases for J; bases not matched to a gene: 9.